The 32 T cell receptor beta chains presented below share a single source sample, sequenced in a study of breast tumors, draining lymph nodes, adjacent tissues. Axillary draining lymph nodes of breast cancer patients supplied the node samples. TCRdb recomputed calls from the multiplex PCR reads with MiXCR, one row per CDR3 protein. In the table there are more than 250,000 distinct CDR3 sequences, around 30% of which are singletons. The sequenced sample was axillary lymph node tissue. These receptors were collected from a female donor with breast cancer. Some clones in this sample may be carry-over from other donors' samples.

The V and J genes are TRBV4-1 and TRBJ2-5; a weak D match, TRBD1 (6 bases). This CDR3 contains 17 residues. CDR1 is MGHRA, CDR2 YSYEKL, per germline. Trimming left V 1 base short and J 3 bases short, with 18 bases between. Written as DNA, the CDR3 is TGCGCCAGCAGCCAAGGGCAGAGGACAGTGGGCAAAGAGACCCAGTACTTC. Translating it yields CASSQGQRTVGKETQYF.

The table lists this clonotype with a few counts. The CDR3 DNA follows: TGCAGTGCTAGGCCCCTAGCGGGAGGAGAGACCCAGTACTTC. It codes for CSARPLAGGETQYF. The chain carries TRBV20-1 and TRBJ2-5; 11 bases match TRBD2. With V trimmed by 3 bases and J by 4 bases, 4 bases remained unmatched. The CDR3 runs 14 residues. Germline CDR1 and CDR2: DFQATT and SNEGSKA (reference sequence).

The chain combines TRBV7-8 with TRBJ2-1; 12 nucleotides agree with TRBD2. The CDR3 extends over 21 amino acids. J lost 0 bases, V lost 2 bases, and 14 bases had no gene match. Germline assignment: CDR1 SGHVS and CDR2 FQNEAQ. CDR3 sequence (DNA): TGTGCCAGCAGCTTATTTTCTAGCGGGAGGGTTTTCCTCGGCTCCTACAATGAGCAGTTCTTC. This gives the protein CASSLFSSGRVFLGSYNEQFF.

This clonotype came up many times. The chain has TRBV7-6 and TRBJ2-7; D remains unclear. V lost 3 bases, J lost 6 bases, and 15 bases lay in between. The CDR3 is 14 residues long. CDR1 is SGHVS and CDR2 is FNYEAQ in the germline V gene. CDR3 sequence reads: CASSLNSWVSEQYF. Written as DNA, the CDR3 is TGTGCCAGCAGCTTGAATAGCTGGGTGAGCGAGCAGTACTTC.

A few counts support this clonotype. The chain carries TRBV3-1 and TRBJ2-1, with 8 bases identical to TRBD2. Trimming cost V 1 base and J 12 bases; bases outside gene matches: 8. This CDR3 has 14 residues. CDR1 and CDR2 from the germline V gene are LGHDT and YNNKEL (reference sequence). For the CDR3, the DNA is TGTGCCAGCAGCCAAGGGGTTAGCGGGATTTGGCAGTTCTTC. Encoded protein: CASSQGVSGIWQFF.

In nucleotides, the CDR3 is TGTGCCAGCAGCTTCGGGGGGGATCAGCCCCAGTACTTC. Translation: CASSFGGDQPQYF. J is TRBJ2-5 and V is TRBV5-4; 8 bases map to TRBD2. This CDR3 contains 13 residues. J was trimmed by 9 bases and V by 2 bases; bases with no gene match: 6. The germline V gene has CDR1 SGHNT and CDR2 YYREEE (reference sequence).

This clonotype was seen ten or more times. This chain joins TRBV24-1 and TRBJ2-1; no clear D. CDR3 size: 13 residues. Germline loops: CDR1 KGHDR, CDR2 SFDVKD. V lost 5 bases, J lost 1 base, and 5 bases lay in between. The CDR3 loop reads CATSGYSYNEQFF. CDR3 nucleotide sequence: TGTGCCACCAGTGGATATTCCTACAATGAGCAGTTCTTC.

This clonotype was observed many times. The chain has TRBV2 and TRBJ2-7; a weak D match, TRBD1 (6 bases). The CDR3 totals 12 residues. The V end was cut by 2 bases, the J end by 6 bases, with 8 bases between. Per the germline V gene, CDR1 is SNHLY and CDR2 is FYNNEI. CDR3 in amino acids: CASSEFRGEQYF. CDR3 bases: TGTGCCAGCAGTGAATTCAGGGGCGAGCAGTACTTC.

Worth noting for this clonotype: Just one base apart from a much larger clone, this may be a read error. This sequence joins TRBV20-1 and TRBJ2-1, with TRBD1 matching 8 bases. CDR3 length equals 14 residues. Germline CDR1 and CDR2: DFQATT and SNEGSKA (reference sequence). V was pared by 0 bases and J by 9 bases, with 7 bases of the junction left unmatched. The CDR3 loop is CSARDPWTGTEQFF. DNA of the CDR3: TGCAGTGCTAGAGATCCTTGGACAGGGACTGAGCAGTTCTTC.

About this clonotype: A much larger clone lies one base from this, so it may be a read error. This sequence joins TRBV30 and TRBJ1-2; 11 nucleotides agree with TRBD1. The CDR3 contains 13 residues. The germline gives CDR1 GTSNPN, CDR2 SVGIG (reference sequence). V lost 3 bases to trimming and J lost 4 bases; unmatched junction nucleotides: 1. CDR3 sequence reads: CAWRGTGGYGYTF. Written as DNA, the CDR3 is TGTGCCTGGAGAGGGACAGGGGGCTATGGCTACACCTTC.

The chain uses TRBV20-1 and TRBJ2-1; D is unclear. This CDR3 is built from 17 residues. Trimming removed 3 bases from V and 7 bases from J, with 25 bases in between. The V gene's germline CDR1 is DFQATT and CDR2 SNEGSKA (reference sequence). The CDR3: CSARDHHLQASGNEQFF. CDR3 nucleotides: TGCAGTGCTAGGGACCATCACCTCCAGGCGTCCGGGAATGAGCAGTTCTTC.

This clonotype was recorded many times. The chain couples TRBV12-3 or TRBV12-4 to TRBJ2-5; no clear D. The V end was cut by 2 bases, the J end by 3 bases, with 16 bases between. CDR3 length: 16 amino acids. DNA of the CDR3: TGTGCCAGCAGTTTAAGACTCTCAAACCCAAAAGAGACCCAGTACTTC. Translating gives CASSLRLSNPKETQYF.

V usage is TRBV5-6 and J usage is TRBJ1-6, with 7 bases matching TRBD1. The germline V gene encodes CDR1 SGHDT and CDR2 YYEEEE. The CDR3 is 16 amino acids. Germline trimming cut 0 bases from V and 2 bases from J; bases unmatched to any gene: 2. CDR3 in DNA: TGTGCCAGCAGCTTGGCAGGGACAGCCTATAATTCACCCCTCCACTTT. Its protein product is CASSLAGTAYNSPLHF.

This clonotype was detected ten times or more. The CDR3 DNA reads TGTGCCAGTAGTATAGACGGGACAGATACGCAGTATTTT. Translating it yields CASSIDGTDTQYF. The chain carries TRBV19 and TRBJ2-3; D is uncertain. This CDR3 has 13 residues. V dropped 0 bases and J dropped 3 bases, with 4 bases sitting between them. CDR1 is LNHDA, CDR2 SQIVND, per germline (reference sequence).

A few counts support this clonotype. The gene calls are TRBV7-9 and TRBJ1-1; D might be TRBD1 (5 bases). CDR1 and CDR2 (germline): SEHNR, FQNEAQ (reference sequence). The CDR3 is 14 amino acids. V was cut by 5 bases and J by 4 bases, with 14 bases left in between. In DNA, the CDR3 is TGTGCCAGCAGCAGGACGGGGCAGCTCACTGAAGCTTTCTTT. This codes for CASSRTGQLTEAFF.

This clonotype was detected many times. The chain links TRBV27 to TRBJ2-3; unclear D gene. Trimming removed 6 bases at V and 6 bases at J, with 19 bases between. CDR3 length: 15 amino acids. The germline V gene encodes CDR1 MNHEY and CDR2 SMNVEV (reference sequence). The CDR3 here is CASSPLLGGSDTQYF. The CDR3 nucleotides read TGTGCCAGCAGCCCTCTGCTTGGTGGCAGTGATACGCAGTATTTT.

Remarks on this clonotype: A much bigger clone sits one base away, suggesting this may be a read error. The chain links TRBV6-5 to TRBJ2-5; D is possibly TRBD2 (6 bases). The CDR3 runs to 13 residues. Germline-derived CDR1 and CDR2 are MNHEY and SVGAGI. Trimming left V 5 bases short and J 1 base short, with 8 bases between. In nucleotides, the CDR3 is TGTGCCAGCAGTCCACTAGCCCAAGAGACCCAGTACTTC. Translated: CASSPLAQETQYF.

The table lists this clonotype with many counts. The chain uses TRBV6-6 and TRBJ2-1; 13 nucleotides agree with TRBD2. Looked up from germline, CDR1 is MNHNY and CDR2 is SVGAGI (reference sequence). CDR3 length: 18 residues. V was clipped by 8 bases and J by 3 bases; unmatched bases: 13. CDR3 DNA sequence: TGTGCCAGCTGGAACAGTAGACTAGCGGGAGGTCGCTACAATGAGCAGTTCTTC. Translated: CASWNSRLAGGRYNEQFF.

With respect to this clonotype: This may be a read error: a much more frequent sequence differs by one nucleotide. J is TRBJ2-1 and V is TRBV20-1; no definite D call. CDR3 size: 15 residues. In germline, CDR1 is DFQATT, CDR2 SNEGSKA (reference sequence). CDR3 residues: CSASNPLSSYNERFF. CDR3 coding DNA: TGCAGTGCTTCCAATCCCCTAAGCTCCTACAATGAGCGGTTCTTC.

A few counts support this clonotype. The V call is TRBV11-2, the J call TRBJ2-2; possible D gene TRBD1, 6 bases. The germline gives CDR1 SGHAT, CDR2 FQNNGV. This CDR3 contains 20 residues. V gave up 1 base and J gave up 4 bases, with 25 bases separating them. The CDR3 region is CASSLVYRSFQGSRTGELFF. DNA of the CDR3: TGTGCCAGCAGCTTAGTTTATCGGTCATTTCAGGGGAGCCGCACCGGGGAGCTGTTTTTT.

This chain uses TRBV30 with TRBJ1-2, with D possibly TRBD1 on 5 matching bases. Per the germline V gene, CDR1 is GTSNPN and CDR2 is SVGIG (reference sequence). This CDR3 region has 13 residues. V was clipped by 2 bases and J by 2 bases, with 9 bases between them. The CDR3 spells CAWSRGPNYGYTF. In nucleotides, the CDR3 is TGTGCCTGGAGTCGGGGACCCAACTATGGCTACACCTTC.

J is TRBJ2-5 and V is TRBV9; 8 bases fit TRBD1. Germline V gene lookup returns CDR1 SGDLS and CDR2 YYNGEE. The CDR3 is made up of 18 amino acids. V lost 0 bases and J lost 4; bases outside the gene matches: 14. CDR3: CASSVGDRSPLPPETQYF. The DNA for the CDR3 is TGTGCCAGCAGCGTAGGGGACAGGAGCCCCCTCCCCCCAGAGACCCAGTACTTC.

This clonotype has a count of ten or more. This chain uses TRBV12-3 or TRBV12-4 with TRBJ2-5; the D is unclear. The length of the CDR3 is 13 residues. Trimming took 3 bases from V and 4 from J, leaving 9 bases between them. The chain's CDR3 is CASSFLRGETQYF. In DNA form, the CDR3 reads TGTGCCAGCAGTTTTCTCAGAGGAGAGACCCAGTACTTC.

On this clonotype: A clone one base away is much larger, so this may be a read error. The chain has TRBV5-6 and TRBJ2-5; maybe TRBD2 (6 bases). The CDR3 length is 16 residues. Trimming removed 4 bases at V and 1 base at J, with 17 bases between. Germline loops: CDR1 SGHDT, CDR2 YYEEEE. CDR3 in amino acids: CASSSRLVSGQETQYF. In nucleotides, the CDR3 is TGTGCCAGCAGCAGTCGACTAGTGTCGGGCCAAGAGACCCAGTACTTC.

This clonotype has at least ten counts. The junction and the germline gene differ at one end; a read error may be behind it. The J gene is TRBJ2-7, the V gene TRBV5-5; no definite D call. The CDR3 sequence is 12 residues long. Germline loops: CDR1 SGHKS, CDR2 YYEKEE (reference sequence). The CDR3 region has the DNA TGCGCCAGCAGCAAAGACACCTACGAGCAGTACTTC. Its translation is CASSKDTYEQYF.

The count of this clonotype is one. A much larger clone differs from this one at a single base, so this may be a read error. The gene calls are TRBV20-1 and TRBJ2-3; 7 nucleotides align to TRBD2. Per germline, CDR1 DFQATT and CDR2 SNEGSKA (reference sequence). This CDR3 spans 14 amino acids. CDR3 DNA sequence: TGCAGCGCGAGAATAGGGAGGGGCACAGATACGCAGTATTTT. It specifies CSARIGRGTDTQYF.

This clonotype was detected once. CDR3 bases: TGCAGTGCGGAGGACGTCTCGGGAGGAAACAGGGCGGAGACCCAGTACTTC. Its translation: CSAEDVSGGNRAETQYF. The genes are TRBV20-1 and TRBJ2-5; D is perhaps TRBD2 (7 bases). Germline V gene lookup returns CDR1 DFQATT and CDR2 SNEGSKA (reference sequence). V lost 6 bases, J lost 5 bases, and 28 bases lay in between. This CDR3 is 17 amino acids long.

This clonotype was seen at least ten times. V is TRBV29-1 and J is TRBJ2-1, with D possibly being TRBD2 (7 bases). Trimming stripped 7 bases from V and 1 base from J, with 14 bases between. The CDR3 extends over 14 amino acids. Germline values: CDR1 SQVTM, CDR2 ANQGSEA. CDR3 amino acids: CSGQQGGSYNEQFF. The DNA for the CDR3 is TGCAGCGGCCAACAGGGAGGGTCCTACAATGAGCAGTTCTTC.

This clonotype was observed many times. This chain uses TRBV12-3 or TRBV12-4 with TRBJ2-7; 8 bases match TRBD1. The CDR3 runs 15 residues. The V gene end was trimmed by 3 bases and the J gene end by 2 bases; junction bases not matched to a gene: 6. The CDR3 DNA follows: TGTGCCAGCAGTTTTCTCCGGGACAGGACCTACGAGCAGTACTTC. Translation gives CASSFLRDRTYEQYF.

Comment on this clonotype: A junction boundary mismatches the germline segment, possibly from a read error. The genes are TRBV10-2 and TRBJ1-1; D call uncertain. Germline CDR1 reads WSHSY; CDR2 reads SAAADI. This CDR3 region has 12 residues. CDR3 loop: CASSPWETEAFF. The CDR3 bases are TGTGCCAGCAGCCCGTGGGAGACTGAAGCTTTCTTT.

This clonotype was picked up many times. This rearrangement joins TRBV11-2 to TRBJ2-1, with D possibly being TRBD1 or TRBD2 (6 bases each). This CDR3 contains 13 residues. Germline CDR1 and CDR2: SGHAT and FQNNGV. Trimming pared 1 base from V and 9 bases from J, leaving 10 bases between. CDR3 region: CASSLGGAGEQFF. The CDR3, as DNA: TGTGCCAGCAGCTTAGGGGGGGCAGGTGAGCAGTTCTTC.

This clonotype was seen once. V and J are TRBV15 and TRBJ2-3, with D perhaps TRBD1 or TRBD2 (5 bases each). Germline V lookup: CDR1 LNHNV, CDR2 YYDKDF (reference sequence). This CDR3 comprises 14 residues. V lost 1 base, J lost 11 bases, and 16 bases lay in between. CDR3 protein: CATSRGGALGEQYF. In nucleotides, the CDR3 is TGTGCCACCAGCAGAGGAGGGGCGTTGGGTGAGCAGTATTTT. Supplemented by reference TRBV15 and TRBJ2-3, the full variable domain reads DAMVIQNPRYQVTQFGKPVTLSCSQTLNHNVMYWYQQKSSQAPKLLFHYYDKDFNNEADTPDNFQSRRPNTSFCFLDIRSPGLGDTAMYLCATSRGGALGEQYFGPGTRLTVL.